The 17 T cell receptor beta chains listed next were all sequenced from one sample in a study of blood T cell repertoires in COVID-19. Sequencing was performed with immunoSEQ multiplex PCR; in TCRdb, only in-frame clones are kept and a portion is missing. Counted here are about 240,000 clones, roughly nine tenths occurring once; the ten biggest clones make up 6.2%. Material: peripheral blood. The receptors shown here come from a man in his sixties with acute or convalescent COVID-19.

Remarks on this clone: The same CDR3 also results from other DNA sequences found in this sample. This chain links TRBV6-5 with TRBJ1-1, with D maybe TRBD1 (5 bases). With 5 bases removed from V and 1 base from J, the gap between germline ends came to 11 bases. The CDR3 loop spans 14 amino acids. CDR1 and CDR2 from the germline V gene are MNHEY and SVGAGI. The CDR3 here is CASSPGGENTEAFF. DNA for the CDR3: TGTGCCAGCAGTCCCGGAGGGGAGAACACTGAAGCTTTCTTT.

V is TRBV14 and J is TRBJ2-3; 9 nucleotides agree with TRBD2. The CDR3 length is 15 residues. Losses at the gene ends were 1 base for V and 4 bases for J; bases not matched to a gene: 3. Germline CDR1 is SGHDN and CDR2 is FVKESK. This CDR3 is CASSQGLAGPDTQYF. CDR3 nucleotide sequence: TGTGCCAGCAGCCAAGGGCTAGCGGGACCAGATACGCAGTATTTT.

This rearrangement joins TRBV29-1 to TRBJ2-5, with TRBD2 matching over 8 bases. This CDR3 has 13 residues. Germline V gene sequence: CDR1 SQVTM, CDR2 ANQGSEA. V lost 7 bases and J lost 5; bases outside the gene matches: 9. CDR3 DNA sequence: TGCAGCGCAGGATCGACTAGCGCGGAGACCCAGTACTTC. Encoded protein: CSAGSTSAETQYF.

In this sample, this clone turned up once. An end of the junction differs from the germline gene, which may be a read error. This CDR3 is CASSPTDRPRSF. As DNA, the CDR3 is TGTGCCAGCAGCCCAACGGACAGGCCAAGGAGCTTC. The chain joins TRBV28 to TRBJ1-2; 7 nucleotides agree with TRBD1. The CDR3 runs 12 residues. Germline-derived CDR1 and CDR2 are MDHEN and SYDVKM.

This clone has only one observation. V gene TRBV4-2 combines with J gene TRBJ2-7, with D possibly TRBD2 on 5 matching bases. From germline, CDR1 is LGHNA and CDR2 YNFKEQ. V was clipped by 2 bases and J by 0 bases, with 11 bases between them. CDR3 size: 15 residues. For the CDR3, the DNA is TGTGCCAGCAGCCAAACCGCCGGGGTCTCCTACGAGCAGTACTTC. Its protein product is CASSQTAGVSYEQYF.

The chain has TRBV9 and TRBJ2-2, with D possibly TRBD2 on 5 matching bases. In germline, CDR1 is SGDLS, CDR2 YYNGEE. V lost 4 bases to trimming and J lost 7 bases, with 20 bases between them. The CDR3 loop spans 16 amino acids. The CDR3 bases are TGTGCCAGCAGCTTAGAAGAAGGGTTAGCGTACGGGGAGCTGTTTTTT. It translates to CASSLEEGLAYGELFF.

The chain employs TRBV12-5 and TRBJ1-2, with TRBD1 as a possible D gene (6 bases). V was shortened by 5 bases and J by 4 bases, with 11 bases between the two germline ends. Germline V gives CDR1 LGHNT, CDR2 FRNRAP. This CDR3 contains 13 residues. The CDR3 region is CASGPDSGYGYTF. CDR3 bases: TGTGCTAGTGGTCCGGACAGCGGCTATGGCTACACCTTC.

This clone was observed a handful of times. The genes are TRBV9 and TRBJ2-7, with 7 nucleotides matching TRBD1. Germline values: CDR1 SGDLS, CDR2 YYNGEE. The ends lost 4 bases at V and 3 bases at J; junction bases unmatched: 16. This CDR3 spans 17 amino acids. CDR3 sequence (DNA): TGTGCCAGCAGCCCTGCGAAAGGGGGCCCTAGAATCTACGAGCAGTACTTC. This gives the protein CASSPAKGGPRIYEQYF.

The chain has TRBV9 and TRBJ1-2; 7 bases are a match to TRBD1. V lost 0 bases, J lost 6 bases, and 5 bases stayed unmatched. The germline V gene has CDR1 SGDLS and CDR2 YYNGEE. The length of the CDR3 is 14 residues. The CDR3 loop reads CASSVGQGENGYTF. The CDR3 DNA reads TGTGCCAGCAGCGTAGGGCAGGGGGAGAATGGCTACACCTTC.

In this sample, this clone turned up a few times. The rearrangement joins TRBV4-1 to TRBJ2-7; TRBD1 is a possible D gene (6 bases). The CDR3 consists of 13 residues. Trimming pared 5 bases from V and 2 bases from J, leaving 10 bases between. CDR1 is MGHRA and CDR2 is YSYEKL in the germline V gene. CDR3 coding DNA: TGCGCCAGCAGCTACAGGGTCGCCTACGAGCAGTACTTC. It translates to CASSYRVAYEQYF.

The chain carries TRBV19 and TRBJ2-7, with 7 bases lining up with TRBD1. This CDR3 is built from 13 residues. Germline V gives CDR1 LNHDA, CDR2 SQIVND (reference sequence). V lost 5 bases and J lost 3; bases outside the gene matches: 4. The CDR3 DNA reads as TGTGCCAGTAGTGACAGGGTAGACTACGAGCAGTACTTC. Translating gives CASSDRVDYEQYF.

The chain carries TRBV29-1 and TRBJ1-4, with 11 nucleotides matching TRBD1. Trimming took 2 bases from V and 13 from J; bases not matched to a gene: 12. Germline assignment: CDR1 SQVTM and CDR2 ANQGSEA. CDR3 size: 15 residues. The CDR3 reads CSVELQGTGGQSLFF. The CDR3 nucleotides read TGCAGCGTTGAACTGCAGGGGACAGGGGGGCAGTCACTGTTTTTT.

The chain has TRBV18 and TRBJ1-3, with D possibly matching TRBD1 (5 bases). Germline V gene sequence: CDR1 KGHSH, CDR2 LQKENI. V shed 3 bases and J shed 0 bases, with 12 bases lying between them. This CDR3 has 16 residues. CDR3 DNA: TGTGCCAGCTCACCGACTCGGCAGGGCTCTGGAAACACCATATATTTT. Protein: CASSPTRQGSGNTIYF.

This chain uses TRBV7-2 with TRBJ2-5; 12 positions agree with TRBD1. The CDR3 totals 16 residues. Germline V gives CDR1 SGHTA, CDR2 FQGNSA. Trimming cost V 3 bases and J 5 bases; bases outside gene matches: 7. This CDR3 reads CASSLGDRGPWETQYF. The CDR3 DNA reads as TGTGCCAGCAGCTTGGGGGACAGGGGGCCCTGGGAGACCCAGTACTTC.

J is TRBJ1-4 and V is TRBV9; 10 bases are shared with TRBD1. V lost 4 bases, J lost 7 bases, and 4 bases stayed unmatched. The CDR3 is 14 amino acids. The germline V gene has CDR1 SGDLS and CDR2 YYNGEE. For the CDR3, the DNA is TGTGCCAGCAGCCCCCGGGACAGGGGTGAAAAACTGTTTTTT. It yields the protein CASSPRDRGEKLFF.

The chain uses TRBV23-1 and TRBJ2-3, with TRBD2 matching 8 bases. TRBV23-1 belongs to the ORF category, with a function that is uncertain. This CDR3 is 15 amino acids long. The ends lost 4 bases at V and 3 bases at J; junction bases unmatched: 6. The CDR3 DNA reads as TGCGCCAGCAGTCCGGGAGGGCCCGTGACAGATACGCAGTATTTT. Its translation is CASSPGGPVTDTQYF.

This clone occurred a few times. The chain carries TRBV28 and TRBJ1-1, with 7 bases fitting TRBD1. After removal of 5 bases from V and 6 bases from J, the junction contained 9 bases not matched to a gene. Germline values: CDR1 MDHEN, CDR2 SYDVKM. The CDR3 has 14 amino acids. CDR3 nucleotide sequence: TGTGCCAGCAGTCCAAGGACAGGCAAGCCTGAAGCTTTCTTT. Translating it yields CASSPRTGKPEAFF.